This T cell receptor (beta chain) was captured by sequencing in a study of T cells in Graves' hyperthyroidism and ophthalmopathy. Study summary: Peripheral blood specimens were obtained at initial diagnosis, prior to any treatment.

This clonotype was detected many times. The target antigen is unknown. Study-wide points: In the analysis, a 13 V-J model separated ophthalmopathy from stable hyperthyroidism. Peripheral blood also featured most of the thyroid clonotypes expanded above 0.001.

RNA transcripts provided the source from which TCR beta CDR3 regions were amplified. The study used the HTBI primer set for a first-round RT-PCR of the TCR CDR3. TCRdb recomputed calls from the multiplex PCR reads with MiXCR, one row per CDR3 protein. The sample shows some 490,000 distinct CDR3 sequences, roughly 15% of them seen only once. Germline values: CDR1 LGHNA, CDR2 YSLEER. With V trimmed by 0 bases and J by 5 bases, 5 bases remained unmatched. The CDR3 covers 16 residues. The source is a woman aged 25-40 years with Graves' ophthalmopathy. V gene TRBV4-3 combines with J gene TRBJ2-7, with 12 bases lining up with TRBD2. The sample taken for sequencing was blood. Here the CDR3 DNA reads TGCGCCAGCAGCCAAGATGGGACTAGCGGGTACCACGAGCAGTACTTC. Residues: CASSQDGTSGYHEQYF.